A selection of T cell receptor beta chains follows, all from one sample in a study of cytomegalovirus exposure and HLA in healthy donors. Using immunoSEQ multiplex PCR, the repertoire was profiled, and TCRdb retains in-frame clones only, with some absent. This sample carries around 140,000 clones, around three quarters of them seen once, and the ten largest clones take about 6.8%. The specimen sequenced was PBMCs. All receptors come from a woman aged 40 to 50 in good health and CMV-seropositive. Each CDR3 is given with its conserved first and last residue. Each record gives: D gene, J gene, V gene, clone size, CDR3 DNA, CDR3 protein. The D gene is left open where the match is weak. For some rows the clone size is stated as once, few or many, or as a class when expanded; others skip it.

D: TRBD2; J: TRBJ2-7; V: TRBV11-2; size: NA; DNA: TGTGCCAGCAGCTTCGCGGGGGGAGGTGAGCAGTACTTC; CDR3: CASSFAGGGEQYF
D: NA; J: TRBJ2-7; V: TRBV25-1; size: NA; DNA: TGTGCCAGCAGAAGCCAGGGGTCTGGCTACGAGCAGTACTTC; CDR3: CASRSQGSGYEQYF
D: NA; J: TRBJ2-3; V: TRBV7-9; size: NA; DNA: TGTGCCAGCAGCCCCCCGGGGGGCAGGAGCCGAACAGATACGCAGTATTTT; CDR3: CASSPPGGRSRTDTQYF
D: NA; J: TRBJ2-2; V: TRBV7-2; size: once; DNA: TGTGCCAGCAGCCTTACCGGGGAGCTGTTTTTT; CDR3: CASSLTGELFF
D: TRBD1; J: TRBJ2-1; V: TRBV2; size: NA; DNA: TGTGCCAGCAGTTTCGACAGGGGGTCGTTCAATGAGCAGTTCTTC; CDR3: CASSFDRGSFNEQFF
D: TRBD1; J: TRBJ2-2; V: TRBV4-1; size: NA; DNA: TGCGCCAGCAGCCAAGATGCCAGGGGGTTCACCGGGGAGCTGTTTTTT; CDR3: CASSQDARGFTGELFF
D: NA; J: TRBJ2-7; V: TRBV11-2; size: NA; DNA: TGTGCCAGCAGCTTAGCTAACAGACCCTACGAGCAGTACTTC; CDR3: CASSLANRPYEQYF
D: NA; J: TRBJ1-2; V: TRBV6-5; size: NA; DNA: TGTGCCAGCAGTTACTCGGCAGGCCCCTCCTATGGCTACACCTTC; CDR3: CASSYSAGPSYGYTF
D: NA; J: TRBJ2-1; V: TRBV30; size: NA; DNA: TGTGCCTGGAGTACACAGGGCAATGAGCAGTTCTTC; CDR3: CAWSTQGNEQFF
D: NA; J: TRBJ1-5; V: TRBV4-1; size: NA; DNA: TGCGCCAGCAGTCTGGCATTCAATCAGCCCCAGCATTTT; CDR3: CASSLAFNQPQHF
D: NA; J: TRBJ2-1; V: TRBV5-1; size: NA; DNA: TGCGCCAGCAGAAGGCTAGCGTCCCCAAATGAGCAGTTCTTC; CDR3: CASRRLASPNEQFF
D: TRBD1; J: TRBJ2-5; V: TRBV5-1; size: few; DNA: TGCGCCAGCAGGACCGGGACAGCCAAAGAGACCCAGTACTTC; CDR3: CASRTGTAKETQYF
D: NA; J: TRBJ1-4; V: TRBV29-1; size: once; DNA: TGCAGCGTCTCAACAGGGACGACTAATGAAAAACTGTTTTTT; CDR3: CSVSTGTTNEKLFF
D: NA; J: TRBJ2-5; V: TRBV4-1; size: NA; DNA: TGCGCCAGCAGCCAAGATCAGGACAGAGGAGAGACCCAGTACTTC; CDR3: CASSQDQDRGETQYF
D: TRBD2; J: TRBJ2-5; V: TRBV28; size: NA; DNA: TGTGCCAGCAGTTTGTTCGGCGGGAGTCGATTAGAGACCCAGTACTTC; CDR3: CASSLFGGSRLETQYF
D: TRBD2; J: TRBJ2-7; V: TRBV11-3; size: few; DNA: TGTGCCAGCAGCTTTACGACTAGCGGGAGCTCCTACGAGCAGTACTTC; CDR3: CASSFTTSGSSYEQYF
D: NA; J: TRBJ1-2; V: TRBV25-1; size: few; DNA: TGTGCCAGCGGGGGAGGGAATGGCTACACCTTC; CDR3: CASGGGNGYTF
D: NA; J: TRBJ2-3; V: TRBV5-1; size: NA; DNA: TGCGCCAGCAGCCTCGGGACTCCCCAGAAGGATACGCAGTATTTT; CDR3: CASSLGTPQKDTQYF
D: NA; J: TRBJ2-7; V: TRBV15; size: NA; DNA: TGTGCCACCAGCATGCTAACAGGGTTCGAGCAGTACTTC; CDR3: CATSMLTGFEQYF
D: NA; J: TRBJ2-1; V: TRBV7-6; size: NA; DNA: TGTGCCAGCAGCTCGGGGGAATACAATGAGCAGTTCTTC; CDR3: CASSSGEYNEQFF
D: NA; J: TRBJ2-7; V: TRBV5-6; size: once; DNA: TGTGCCAGCAGCTTGGACAGGGTCCCAGCCTACGAGCAGTACTTC; CDR3: CASSLDRVPAYEQYF
D: NA; J: TRBJ2-3; V: TRBV5-4; size: NA; DNA: TGTGCCAGCAGCTTGCGGGGGACAGATACGCAGTATTTT; CDR3: CASSLRGTDTQYF
D: TRBD1; J: TRBJ1-5; V: TRBV7-9; size: NA; DNA: TGTGCCAGCAGCTTGGTGGACAGGGGGGGTTATAGCAATCAGCCCCAGCATTTT; CDR3: CASSLVDRGGYSNQPQHF
D: TRBD2; J: TRBJ2-7; V: TRBV12-5; size: NA; DNA: TGTGCTAGTGGTTTGCCCTCTTCAGCGGGAGAGTCCTACGAGCAGTACTTC; CDR3: CASGLPSSAGESYEQYF
D: TRBD1; J: TRBJ1-1; V: TRBV27; size: NA; DNA: TGTGCCAGCAGTCATGACAGGGGGATCACTGAAGCTTTCTTT; CDR3: CASSHDRGITEAFF
D: TRBD2; J: TRBJ2-3; V: TRBV5-3; size: NA; DNA: TGTGCCAGAACCTTTTTCCCTAGCGGAGCTAGCACAGATACGCAGTATTTT; CDR3: CARTFFPSGASTDTQYF
D: TRBD1; J: TRBJ2-5; V: TRBV7-9; size: once; DNA: TGTGCCAGCAGCTTAGGACAGGGGTTAGAGACCCAGTACTTC; CDR3: CASSLGQGLETQYF
D: TRBD1; J: TRBJ1-1; V: TRBV5-1; size: NA; DNA: TGCGCCAGCAGCGGCGACAGGGGGAACACTGAAGCTTTCTTT; CDR3: CASSGDRGNTEAFF
D: TRBD2; J: TRBJ2-7; V: TRBV19; size: many; DNA: TGTGCCAGTAAGACTAGCGGGAGGGCCTGGGAGCAGTACTTC; CDR3: CASKTSGRAWEQYF
D: TRBD2; J: TRBJ2-3; V: TRBV5-1; size: NA; DNA: TGCGCCAGCAGCCCCCCGACTAGCGGGGGCACAGATACGCAGTATTTT; CDR3: CASSPPTSGGTDTQYF
D: TRBD1; J: TRBJ1-6; V: TRBV7-9; size: few; DNA: TGTTCCAGCAGCCCACCCCCGGGGACAGGTTATTCACCCCTCCACTTT; CDR3: CSSSPPPGTGYSPLHF
D: TRBD2; J: TRBJ2-3; V: TRBV5-1; size: NA; DNA: TGCGCCAGCAGGTTGGGGGGACTAGCGGACACAGATACGCAGTATTTT; CDR3: CASRLGGLADTDTQYF
D: TRBD1; J: TRBJ2-5; V: TRBV5-6; size: NA; DNA: TGTGCCAGCAGCTTGGCATCGGGGACAGGGGAGACCCAGTACTTC; CDR3: CASSLASGTGETQYF
D: NA; J: TRBJ1-1; V: TRBV6-5; size: once; DNA: TGTGCCAGCACCATCAGTGAGAACACTGAAGCTTTCTTT; CDR3: CASTISENTEAFF
D: NA; J: TRBJ1-4; V: TRBV18; size: NA; DNA: TGTGCCAGCTCACGCAGGGTTGGCGAAAAACTGTTTTTT; CDR3: CASSRRVGEKLFF
D: TRBD2; J: TRBJ2-4; V: TRBV2; size: NA; DNA: TGTGCCAGCAGCGGGACTAGCTGGGGCAAAAACATTCAGTACTTC; CDR3: CASSGTSWGKNIQYF
D: TRBD2; J: TRBJ2-1; V: TRBV27; size: NA; DNA: TGTGCCAGCAGTTTACTAGCGGGAGGGCTCAATGAGCAGTTCTTC; CDR3: CASSLLAGGLNEQFF
D: NA; J: TRBJ1-5; V: TRBV5-5; size: NA; DNA: TGTGCCAGCAGCTTGACAGGGCATCAGCCCCAGCATTTT; CDR3: CASSLTGHQPQHF
D: NA; J: TRBJ2-1; V: TRBV7-2; size: NA; DNA: TGTGCCAGCAGCTTCTATTTTGGTATGCTCGGTGAGCAGTTCTTC; CDR3: CASSFYFGMLGEQFF
D: NA; J: TRBJ2-2; V: TRBV7-9; size: NA; DNA: TGTGCCAGCAGCTTAGTCCTTGGGGAGCTGTTTTTT; CDR3: CASSLVLGELFF
D: TRBD1; J: TRBJ1-2; V: TRBV6-1; size: NA; DNA: TGTGCCAGCGACCGGGACAGGGGTGGCTACACCTTC; CDR3: CASDRDRGGYTF
D: TRBD2; J: TRBJ2-4; V: TRBV15; size: NA; DNA: TGTGCCACCAGCAGAGATTACAGCGGGAGCACCATTCAGTACTTC; CDR3: CATSRDYSGSTIQYF
D: TRBD1; J: TRBJ2-5; V: TRBV2; size: NA; DNA: TGTGCCAGCAGTGAATGGGCAGGGGGAAAAGAGACCCAGTACTTC; CDR3: CASSEWAGGKETQYF